These 24 T cell receptor beta chains share one sample of origin, sequenced in a study of CD8+CD57+ T cells in acquired aplastic anemia. It was genomic DNA that served as the template for profiling TCR beta VDJ and CDR3. Each CDR3 protein is one row after TCRdb ran MiXCR on the reads. Altogether about 420,000 distinct CDR3 sequences are present, approximately 70% being singletons, with the ten largest covering under 4.5%. The sequencing sample was made of sorted CD4+, CD8+, or CD8+CD57+ T cells (not recorded which) from PBMCs. All receptors come from a human donor in good health, serving as a control.

The CDR3 nucleotides read TGTGCCAGCAGTGCCGTGGACAGGGGACCGAACACTGAAGCTTTCTTT. Its protein product is CASSAVDRGPNTEAFF. The chain is built from TRBV25-1 and TRBJ1-1; TRBD1 aligns across 9 bases. The germline CDR1 and CDR2 sequences are MGHDK and SYGVNS. V lost 4 bases, J lost 1 base, and 7 bases stayed unmatched. CDR3 length: 16 amino acids.

This chain links TRBV27 with TRBJ2-7, with 10 bases fitting TRBD1. The germline V gene has CDR1 MNHEY and CDR2 SMNVEV (reference sequence). The J segment lost 12 bases and the V segment lost 6 bases, leaving 2 bases of the junction unmatched. This CDR3 has 10 amino acids. CDR3 sequence: CASRGQGLYF. As DNA, the CDR3 is TGTGCCAGCAGGGGACAGGGGCTGTACTTC.

Details on this clonotype: The junction shows a germline mismatch at one end, possibly a read error. This chain links TRBV7-7 with TRBJ2-5; 7 bases line up with TRBD2. Germline V gene lookup returns CDR1 SSHAT and CDR2 FNYEAQ (reference sequence). The CDR3 loop spans 15 amino acids. CDR3 nucleotide sequence: TGTGCTAGCAGCTTATCATCTAGCGGACAAGAGACCCAGTACTTC. This encodes CASSLSSSGQETQYF.

This clonotype was seen more than once but under ten times. V usage is TRBV27 and J usage is TRBJ2-7; possible D gene TRBD2, 5 bases. V was trimmed by 4 bases and J by 3 bases, leaving 7 bases between them. In germline, CDR1 is MNHEY, CDR2 SMNVEV (reference sequence). This CDR3 is 12 amino acids long. The CDR3 sequence is CASSSTSYEQYF. Here the CDR3 DNA reads TGTGCCAGCAGTTCCACTAGCTACGAGCAGTACTTC.

This clonotype was seen many times. The chain carries TRBV2 and TRBJ2-7, with 13 bases aligning to TRBD2. V was pared by 10 bases and J by 10 bases, with 7 bases of the junction left unmatched. Germline CDR1 and CDR2: SNHLY and FYNNEI. This CDR3 comprises 12 residues. For the CDR3, the DNA is TGTGCCACGAGGACTAGCGGGGGACAACAGTACTTC. This translates into CATRTSGGQQYF.

To note about this clonotype: At one end the junction does not follow the germline gene, possibly because of a read error. The chain has TRBV7-9 and TRBJ2-7; D remains ambiguous. CDR1 and CDR2 (germline): SEHNR, FQNEAQ (reference sequence). The CDR3 loop spans 14 amino acids. In DNA form, the CDR3 reads TGTGCCAGCAGCTTAGGGCTGGCGCGTTCACCGCACCACTTC. It translates to CASSLGLARSPHHF.

This rearrangement joins TRBV20-1 to TRBJ1-2; a weak D match, TRBD1 (6 bases). Trimming left V 0 bases short and J 4 bases short, with 18 bases between. CDR3 length: 16 amino acids. Germline lookup yields CDR1 DFQATT and CDR2 SNEGSKA (reference sequence). This chain's CDR3 is CSARDVVRGASYGYTF. The CDR3 DNA reads as TGCAGTGCTAGAGATGTGGTCAGGGGTGCGAGCTATGGCTACACCTTC.

This clonotype was counted at least ten times. The rearrangement links TRBV6-5 to TRBJ1-2; 10 bases line up with TRBD1. Germline values: CDR1 MNHEY, CDR2 SVGAGI. The CDR3 length is 14 residues. The V gene end was trimmed by 7 bases and the J gene end by 7 bases; junction bases not matched to a gene: 9. CDR3 nucleotides: TGTGCCAGCACCACGGGACAGGGGAGGGGTGGCTACACCTTC. Translating gives CASTTGQGRGGYTF.

This clonotype occurred once. This chain connects TRBV6-5 to TRBJ2-7; TRBD2 matches at 15 bases. The germline V gene has CDR1 MNHEY and CDR2 SVGAGI. After removal of 6 bases from V and 6 bases from J, the junction contained 9 bases not matched to a gene. CDR3 length: 16 amino acids. The CDR3 DNA is TGTGCCAGCAGACCCGGGACTAGCGGGGGGCCGGTCGAGCAGTACTTC. Its protein is CASRPGTSGGPVEQYF.

Comment on this clonotype: An end of the junction differs from the germline gene, which may be a read error. The chain is built from TRBV15 and TRBJ2-7; 9 positions agree with TRBD1. This CDR3 spans 16 amino acids. Germline CDR1 LNHNV, CDR2 YYDKDF (reference sequence). This chain's CDR3 is CASSKATGGVWDEQYF. The CDR3 DNA is TGTGCCAGCAGCAAAGCTACAGGGGGCGTATGGGACGAGCAGTACTTC.

On this clonotype: One end of the junction does not line up with germline, which may come from a read error. The chain is built from TRBV7-2 and TRBJ1-6; perhaps TRBD1 as D (5 bases). Germline values: CDR1 SGHTA, CDR2 FQGNSA. There are 14 residues in the CDR3. CDR3 bases: TGTGCCAGCAGCCCAACTGACAGCGCATCACCCCCCCACTTT. Protein sequence: CASSPTDSASPPHF.

Turning to this clonotype: Mismatch with germline at one junction end may stem from a read error. V usage is TRBV7-9 and J usage is TRBJ1-6; D perhaps matches TRBD1 (5 bases). The CDR3 runs to 15 residues. The germline V gene encodes CDR1 SEHNR and CDR2 FQNEAQ (reference sequence). The CDR3 sequence is CATSRARGQNAHLHF. The CDR3 coding sequence is TGTGCCACCAGCAGGGCACGGGGCCAAAATGCGCACCTCCACTTT.

The V and J genes are TRBV29-1 and TRBJ1-2; possibly TRBD1 for D (6 bases). The CDR3 has 11 amino acids. The germline V gene encodes CDR1 SQVTM and CDR2 ANQGSEA. The V end lost 6 bases, the J end lost 8 bases, and 13 bases lay between the germline ends. The CDR3 sequence: CSVTGPLGYTF. CDR3 sequence (DNA): TGCAGCGTCACAGGGCCCCTCGGCTACACCTTC.

V is TRBV2 and J is TRBJ1-2, with D perhaps TRBD1 (6 bases). The CDR3 runs to 14 residues. V lost 9 bases, J lost 5 bases, and 19 bases lay in between. Germline assignment: CDR1 SNHLY and CDR2 FYNNEI. The CDR3: CASFGYRDAYGYTF. The CDR3 nucleotides are TGTGCCAGTTTTGGGTACAGGGATGCTTATGGCTACACCTTC.

The V call is TRBV5-1, the J call TRBJ1-1; D is ambiguous. The CDR3 is 14 amino acids. Looked up from germline, CDR1 is SGHRS and CDR2 is YFSETQ. Deletions cut 0 bases from V and 0 bases from J, with 6 bases between. Here the CDR3 reads CASSLGIMNTEAFF. CDR3 DNA sequence: TGCGCCAGCAGCTTGGGTATTATGAACACTGAAGCTTTCTTT.

Of note for this clonotype: The DNA is left out, because the CDR3 cannot be placed on it with certainty; the CDR3 is given as TCRdb lists it. The V and J genes are TRBV9 and TRBJ1-1; the DNA was not used to check the table's D call, TRBD1. The CDR3 is 15 residues long, ends included. CDR1 is SGDLS and CDR2 is YYNGEE in the germline V gene. CDR3 protein: CASRVASGTHTDTFF.

Only a few counts were recorded for this clonotype. This chain uses TRBV4-1 with TRBJ2-7; 8 nucleotides line up with TRBD1. This CDR3 has 15 residues. Germline V gene lookup returns CDR1 MGHRA and CDR2 YSYEKL. V was pared by 4 bases and J by 0 bases, with 5 bases of the junction left unmatched. In nucleotides, the CDR3 is TGCGCCAGCAGCCTGACAGGGGTTAGCTCCTACGAGCAGTACTTC. This translates into CASSLTGVSSYEQYF.

In the case of this clonotype: A single base separates this from a much larger clone, so it may be a read error. The chain couples TRBV5-5 to TRBJ1-4, with unresolved D. There are 14 residues in the CDR3. Looked up from germline, CDR1 is SGHKS and CDR2 is YYEKEE (reference sequence). CDR3 region: CASSLQPTNEKLFF. Written as DNA, the CDR3 is TGCGCCAGCAGCCTACAGCCAACTAATGAAAAACTGTTTTTT.

This chain connects TRBV19 to TRBJ1-5, with a possible D match to TRBD1 (6 bases). CDR3 length: 14 amino acids. Germline V gene data show CDR1 as LNHDA and CDR2 as SQIVND (reference sequence). The V end was cut by 1 base, the J end by 7 bases, with 11 bases between. This CDR3 reads CASSIVGGPQPQHF. The CDR3 bases are TGTGCCAGTAGTATAGTGGGGGGGCCACAGCCCCAGCATTTT.

The chain is built from TRBV7-3 and TRBJ2-3; D gene ambiguous. The CDR3 runs 14 residues. The V end lost 2 bases, the J end lost 2 bases, and 8 bases lay between the germline ends. From germline, CDR1 is SGHTA and CDR2 FQGTGA. CDR3 in amino acids: CASSLSKSTDTQYF. The CDR3 nucleotides are TGTGCCAGCAGCTTATCCAAGTCCACAGATACGCAGTATTTT.

The gene calls are TRBV7-2 and TRBJ2-5; TRBD1 aligns across 7 bases. Trimming took 5 bases from V and 2 from J; bases not matched to a gene: 2. Per the germline V gene, CDR1 is SGHTA and CDR2 is FQGNSA. This CDR3 contains 13 residues. CDR3: CASSTTGQETQYF. The CDR3, as DNA: TGTGCCAGCAGCACGACAGGGCAAGAGACCCAGTACTTC.

This clonotype came up once. No conserved phenylalanine or tryptophan is present at the end of the CDR3, so a read error is the likely explanation. The DNA is omitted, as the CDR3 cannot be located on it reliably, and the CDR3 follows TCRdb's listing. This chain joins TRBV7-2 and TRBJ2-1; the table's D call TRBD2 went unverified against the DNA. The CDR3 is 13 amino acids long, termini counted. Germline V gene data show CDR1 as SGHTA and CDR2 as FQGNSA. The CDR3 region is CASGTGSSEDQET.

As concerns this clonotype: As the CDR3 is not closed by the conserved phenylalanine or tryptophan, this likely results from a read error. The DNA is omitted, as the CDR3 cannot be located on it reliably, and the CDR3 follows TCRdb's listing. The chain couples TRBV7-2 to TRBJ1-5; the D call in the table, TRBD1, was not verified against the DNA. CDR1 is SGHTA and CDR2 is FQGNSA in the germline V gene. The CDR3 is 13 residues long, counting both termini. The CDR3 region is CASSLPGTGLYEQ.

CDR3: CASSLGQGTGSYEQYF. The DNA of the CDR3 is TGCGCCAGCAGCTTGGGACAGGGGACCGGCTCCTACGAGCAGTACTTC. V usage is TRBV5-1 and J usage is TRBJ2-7; 8 bases agree with TRBD1. The CDR3 runs to 16 residues. With 0 bases clipped from V and 0 bases from J, the junction kept 5 bases outside the gene matches. Germline assignment: CDR1 SGHRS and CDR2 YFSETQ.